This TCR beta chain came from a study of CD8 T cells in ankylosing spondylitis. Study findings and constraints: Both synovial fluid and blood in reactive arthritis had previously been reported to carry some motif variants. Peripheral blood samples showed relatively rare disease-linked clones, and these clones were CD8+. Roughly 8 highly homologous variants formed a TCR beta motif that appeared characteristic of ankylosing spondylitis blood.

This clonotype is medium-sized (0.01 to 0.1%) within its sample. The antigen remains unidentified. From the 5' RACE reads, TCRdb called clonotypes with MiXCR, one entry per CDR3 protein. Counted here are more than 5,500 distinct CDR3 sequences, roughly 2.8% occurring once; the ten biggest clones make up under 45%. Looked up from germline, CDR1 is SGDLS and CDR2 is YYNGEE. The V end was cut by 3 bases, the J end by 6 bases, with 9 bases between. The CDR3 is made up of 13 amino acids. The specimen sequenced was blood, either unsorted or a sorted T cell fraction (not recorded which). V gene TRBV9 combines with J gene TRBJ2-2, with D possibly being TRBD1 or TRBD2 (5 bases each). The TCR originated in a female donor with ankylosing spondylitis or in good health (not recorded which). CDR3 bases: TGTGCCAGCAGCGGGTTGGGGGCCGGGGAGCTGTTTTTT. Protein sequence: CASSGLGAGELFF.